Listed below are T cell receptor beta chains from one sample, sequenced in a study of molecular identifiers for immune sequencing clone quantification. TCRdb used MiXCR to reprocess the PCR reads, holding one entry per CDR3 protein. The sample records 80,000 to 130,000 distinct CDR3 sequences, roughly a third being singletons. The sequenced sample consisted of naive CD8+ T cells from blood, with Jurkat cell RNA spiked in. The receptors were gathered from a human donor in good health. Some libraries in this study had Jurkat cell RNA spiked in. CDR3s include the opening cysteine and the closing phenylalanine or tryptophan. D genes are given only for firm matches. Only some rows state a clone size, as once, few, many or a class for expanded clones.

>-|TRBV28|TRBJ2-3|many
TGTGCCAGCAGTTTAAGGTGGCGGGGCACAGATACGCAGTATTTT
CASSLRWRGTDTQYF
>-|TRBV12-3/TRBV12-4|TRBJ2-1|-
TGTGCCGGGTTTTTTGAGCAGTTCTTC
CAGFFEQFF
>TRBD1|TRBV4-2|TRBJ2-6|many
TGTGCCAGCAGCCAAGAGGACAGGTACCTTCTGACTTTC
CASSQEDRYLLTF
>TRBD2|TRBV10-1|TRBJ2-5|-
TGCGCCAGCAGAGCGGGGGGACTAGCGGGATCCCAAGAGACCCAGTACTTC
CASRAGGLAGSQETQYF
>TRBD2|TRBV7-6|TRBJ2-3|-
TGTGCCAGCAGCTTAAAAGCTAGCGGAAATACGCAGTATTTT
CASSLKASGNTQYF
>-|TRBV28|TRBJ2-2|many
TGTGCCAGCAGTTTTATGCGGAACACCGGGGAGCTGTTTTTT
CASSFMRNTGELFF
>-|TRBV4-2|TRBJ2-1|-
TGTGCCAGCAGCCAAGGATTAGAACAAGCGGTTTACAATGAGCAGTTCTTC
CASSQGLEQAVYNEQFF
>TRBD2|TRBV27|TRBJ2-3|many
TGTGCCAGCAGGCCGGGAATCCTAGCGGCTAGCACAGATACGCAGTATTTT
CASRPGILAASTDTQYF
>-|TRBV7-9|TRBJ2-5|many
TGTGCCAGCAGCCCCCCAGAGGCCCAGTACTTC
CASSPPEAQYF
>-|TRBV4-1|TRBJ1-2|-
TGCGCCAGCAGCCAAGGCCTCGCTCAGACGGTCTACACCTTC
CASSQGLAQTVYTF
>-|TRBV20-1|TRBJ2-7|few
TGCAGTGCTAGACCAGTCGGCCCTAGCCGGGGATACGAGCAGTACTTC
CSARPVGPSRGYEQYF
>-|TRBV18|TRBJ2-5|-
TGTGCCAGCTCACCATGGGGCAGCCTTGGCCAAGAGACCCAGTACTTC
CASSPWGSLGQETQYF
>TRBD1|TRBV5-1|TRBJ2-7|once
TGCGCCAGCAGCTTGGTTTGGGGGACAGGGGTCGAGCAGTACTTC
CASSLVWGTGVEQYF
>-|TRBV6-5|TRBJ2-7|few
TGTGCCAGCAGTAATCACAGGGGGGGGATGGACGAGCAGTACTTC
CASSNHRGGMDEQYF
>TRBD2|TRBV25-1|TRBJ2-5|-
TGTGCCAGCAGTGAATACGGGGGGTTGGAGACCCAGTACTTC
CASSEYGGLETQYF
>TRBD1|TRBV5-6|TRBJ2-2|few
TGTGCCCCTTTGGGACAGGGGGCCGGGGAGCTGTTTTTT
CAPLGQGAGELFF
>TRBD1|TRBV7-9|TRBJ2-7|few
TGTGCCAGCAGTAGCATCCGGACAGGGTACGAGCAGTACTTC
CASSSIRTGYEQYF
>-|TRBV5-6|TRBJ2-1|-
TGTGCCAGCAGCACAGGAATCGTGAATGAGCAGTTCTTC
CASSTGIVNEQFF
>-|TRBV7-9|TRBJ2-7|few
TGTGCCAGCAGCGATATCATTGGGCAGTACTTC
CASSDIIGQYF
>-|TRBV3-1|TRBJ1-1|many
TGTGCCAGCAGCCAAGAGTTGGAAGCTTTCTTT
CASSQELEAFF
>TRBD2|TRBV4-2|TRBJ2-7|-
TGTGCCAGCAGCCAAGAAGGTCATAAGCTAGCGGGAGTGTACGAGCAGTACTTC
CASSQEGHKLAGVYEQYF
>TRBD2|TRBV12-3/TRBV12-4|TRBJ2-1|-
TGTGCCAGCAGTTTAGCAGGACTAGTAATCAATGAGCAGTTCTTC
CASSLAGLVINEQFF
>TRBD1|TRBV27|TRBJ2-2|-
TGTGCCAGCAGGGGGCTGGGGGACAGGGGGTTGACCGGGGAGCTGTTTTTT
CASRGLGDRGLTGELFF
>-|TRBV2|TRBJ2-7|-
TGTGCCAGCAGAGACCACAGGGATAGAGCCTTAACGTACGAGCAGTACTTC
CASRDHRDRALTYEQYF
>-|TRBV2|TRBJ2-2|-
TGTGCCAGGGAGCGGGACACCAACACCGGGGAGCTGTTTTTT
CARERDTNTGELFF
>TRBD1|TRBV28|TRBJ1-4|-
TGTGCCAGCGGCCCACAGGGGGCGGGTGAAAAACTGTTTTTT
CASGPQGAGEKLFF
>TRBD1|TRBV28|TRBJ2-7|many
TGTGCCAGCAGTTTCAGGGGGCCTGGGGAGCAGTACTTC
CASSFRGPGEQYF
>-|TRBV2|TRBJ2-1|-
TGTGCCAGCAGTCGCCCCGGGATTAGCTGGGATGAGCAGTTCTTC
CASSRPGISWDEQFF
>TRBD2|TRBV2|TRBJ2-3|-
TGTGCCAGCGAGAGCGGGAGAGGAGGCACAGATACGCAGTATTTT
CASESGRGGTDTQYF
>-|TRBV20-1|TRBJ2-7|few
TGCAGTGCTAGTCCAGGGTACGACGAGCAGTACTTC
CSASPGYDEQYF
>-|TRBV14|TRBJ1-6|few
TGTGCCAGCAGCCAAGGGGGCTCCTATAATTCACCCCTCCACTTT
CASSQGGSYNSPLHF
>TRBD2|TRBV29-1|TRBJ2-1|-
TGCAGCGTCCCTATAGCGGGTCGGACGAATGAGCAGTTCTTC
CSVPIAGRTNEQFF